This is a list of T cell receptor beta chains from one sample in a study of cytomegalovirus exposure and HLA in healthy donors. Profiling relied on immunoSEQ multiplex PCR, and the TCRdb table lists in-frame clones only, not all of them. The sample includes more than 110,000 clones, about three quarters of them seen just once. The sequenced sample consisted of PBMCs. The receptors originated from a human donor in good health. Both conserved end residues are part of each CDR3. The D gene is left open where the match is weak. For some rows the clone size is stated as once, few or many, or as a class when expanded; others skip it.

.	TRBV5-8	few	TRBJ2-7	CASRGAAFHEQYF	TGTGCCAGCAGGGGGGCAGCTTTTCACGAGCAGTACTTC
TRBD1	TRBV6-1	.	TRBJ1-5	CASSFSGGYNQPQHF	TGTGCCAGCAGCTTCTCAGGGGGCTACAATCAGCCCCAGCATTTT
TRBD2	TRBV4-1	.	TRBJ2-7	CASSQWLGSGGLSYEQYF	TGCGCCAGCAGCCAGTGGTTGGGTAGCGGGGGGCTTTCCTACGAGCAGTACTTC
TRBD1	TRBV28	.	TRBJ2-2	CASRRTGVVGELFF	TGTGCCAGCAGGAGGACAGGGGTTGTCGGGGAGCTGTTTTTT
TRBD1	TRBV27	.	TRBJ1-4	CASSLRAGQGRGYATNEKLFF	TGTGCCAGCAGTTTACGAGCAGGACAGGGTAGAGGGTATGCAACTAATGAAAAACTGTTTTTT
.	TRBV27	.	TRBJ1-4	CASSSNEKLFF	TGTGCCAGCAGTTCGAATGAAAAACTGTTTTTT
.	TRBV28	.	TRBJ1-6	CASSLGQDNSPLHF	TGTGCCAGCAGTTTAGGCCAGGATAATTCACCCCTCCACTTT
TRBD1	TRBV9	few	TRBJ1-1	CASSVVVGGNEAFF	TGTGCCAGCAGCGTAGTCGTAGGGGGCAATGAAGCTTTCTTT
.	TRBV6-5	.	TRBJ2-7	CASSYSGAYEQYF	TGTGCCAGCAGTTACTCGGGGGCGTACGAGCAGTACTTC
.	TRBV10-3	.	TRBJ2-5	CAISESPGDQETQYF	TGTGCCATCAGTGAGTCTCCAGGGGACCAAGAGACCCAGTACTTC
TRBD1	TRBV7-9	.	TRBJ2-7	CASSFPPQGAAEQYF	TGTGCCAGCAGCTTTCCCCCACAGGGGGCGGCCGAGCAGTACTTC
.	TRBV5-6	.	TRBJ2-2	CASSLAGTLFTGELFF	TGTGCCAGCAGCTTAGCCGGGACTCTTTTCACCGGGGAGCTGTTTTTT
TRBD2	TRBV5-4	.	TRBJ2-2	CASSLTAGANTGELFF	TGTGCCAGCAGCTTGACAGCGGGAGCGAACACCGGGGAGCTGTTTTTT
.	TRBV5-8	.	TRBJ2-7	CASSLETFDEQYF	TGTGCCAGCAGCTTGGAGACTTTCGACGAGCAGTACTTC
TRBD1	TRBV10-3	.	TRBJ2-1	CAISEGQGANEQFF	TGTGCCATCAGCGAAGGACAGGGGGCGAATGAGCAGTTCTTC
TRBD2	TRBV6-4	.	TRBJ2-3	CASRPLAGSTDTQYF	TGTGCCAGCAGGCCACTAGCGGGGAGCACAGATACGCAGTATTTT
TRBD2	TRBV7-2	few	TRBJ2-3	CASSPPGLAGRDTQYF	TGTGCCAGCAGCCCACCAGGACTAGCGGGACGAGATACGCAGTATTTT
.	TRBV21-1	.	TRBJ2-5	CASSKVVRTLAQYF	TGTGCCAGCAGCAAAGTGGTCCGGACATTGGCCCAGTACTTC
.	TRBV7-8	once	TRBJ1-1	CASSLAQTDTEAFF	TGTGCCAGCAGCTTAGCGCAGACAGACACTGAAGCTTTCTTT
TRBD1	TRBV5-4	.	TRBJ2-2	CASSPTGTNTGELFF	TGTGCCAGCAGCCCGACAGGGACGAACACCGGGGAGCTGTTTTTT
.	TRBV6-1	few	TRBJ2-3	CASTQGDTQYF	TGTGCCAGCACCCAGGGAGATACGCAGTATTTT
TRBD1	TRBV29-1	.	TRBJ1-4	CSAGTGATNEKLFF	TGCAGCGCCGGGACAGGCGCAACTAATGAAAAACTGTTTTTT
.	TRBV5-4	.	TRBJ2-3	CASSYLWDTQYF	TGTGCCAGCAGCTACTTATGGGATACGCAGTATTTT
.	TRBV15	.	TRBJ1-4	CATTEQKNEKLFF	TGTGCCACCACTGAACAGAAAAATGAAAAACTGTTTTTT
.	TRBV7-8	.	TRBJ2-6	CASSLNMAFSGANVLTF	TGTGCCAGCAGCTTAAATATGGCATTCTCTGGGGCCAACGTCCTGACTTTC
.	TRBV5-1	.	TRBJ2-5	CASSLVFGQKQETQYF	TGCGCCAGCAGCTTAGTGTTTGGACAGAAACAAGAGACCCAGTACTTC
TRBD2	TRBV2	few	TRBJ2-7	CASSEEGLADSYEQYF	TGTGCCAGCAGTGAAGAAGGGCTAGCGGACTCCTACGAGCAGTACTTC
.	TRBV4-1	.	TRBJ1-5	CASSQVPQGNQPQHF	TGCGCCAGCAGCCAAGTCCCCCAGGGGAATCAGCCCCAGCATTTT
TRBD1	TRBV13	few	TRBJ1-1	CASSSPNTGGDEAFF	TGTGCCAGCAGCTCGCCGAATACAGGGGGCGATGAAGCTTTCTTT
TRBD1	TRBV27	.	TRBJ2-7	CASSRTGLNEQYF	TGTGCCAGCAGTCGGACAGGGCTCAACGAGCAGTACTTC
TRBD1	TRBV5-5	few	TRBJ1-4	CASSLVRTGDGKLFF	TGTGCCAGCAGCTTGGTCCGGACAGGTGATGGGAAACTGTTTTTT
TRBD2	TRBV9	.	TRBJ2-7	CASSVGRASGDYEQYF	TGTGCCAGCAGCGTAGGAAGGGCTAGCGGAGACTACGAGCAGTACTTC
TRBD1	TRBV28	.	TRBJ2-3	CASRPLDRTDTQYF	TGTGCCAGCAGACCCTTGGACAGGACAGATACGCAGTATTTT
TRBD2	TRBV2	.	TRBJ2-7	CASTESRLAGEQYF	TGTGCCAGCACCGAATCCCGACTAGCAGGCGAGCAGTACTTC
TRBD1	TRBV19	.	TRBJ2-5	CASSMDRGQTQYF	TGTGCCAGTAGTATGGACAGGGGACAGACCCAGTACTTC
TRBD1	TRBV9	.	TRBJ2-6	CASSVLDRGYGANVLTF	TGTGCCAGCAGCGTACTCGACAGGGGGTATGGGGCCAACGTCCTGACTTTC
.	TRBV4-2	.	TRBJ2-1	CASSQDESSGGNEQFF	TGTGCCAGCAGCCAAGATGAAAGCAGCGGCGGAAATGAGCAGTTCTTC
TRBD2	TRBV19	.	TRBJ2-3	CASSRLAGRRDTQYF	TGTGCCAGTAGTCGACTAGCGGGGCGTCGAGATACGCAGTATTTT
.	TRBV19	.	TRBJ1-1	CASSISGGLLAFF	TGTGCCAGTAGTATATCGGGGGGCCTATTGGCTTTCTTT
.	TRBV4-1	.	TRBJ1-5	CASSQERSNQPQHF	TGCGCCAGCAGCCAAGAGAGGAGCAATCAGCCCCAGCATTTT
.	TRBV5-1	.	TRBJ2-1	CASSLALGGGYNEQFF	TGCGCCAGCAGCTTGGCCTTAGGGGGGGGGTACAATGAGCAGTTCTTC
.	TRBV19	.	TRBJ1-2	CATSPSHGYTF	TGTGCCACCTCCCCTAGCCATGGCTACACCTTC
TRBD1	TRBV4-1	few	TRBJ1-1	CASSQLGQGNTEAFF	TGCGCCAGCAGCCAGCTGGGACAGGGGAACACTGAAGCTTTCTTT
TRBD1	TRBV5-4	.	TRBJ1-5	CASSLRTGSNQPQHF	TGTGCCAGCAGCTTGAGGACAGGGAGCAATCAGCCCCAGCATTTT
.	TRBV20-1	few	TRBJ2-7	CSVRRAYEQYF	TGCAGTGTCCGCAGGGCCTACGAGCAGTACTTC